This T cell receptor beta chain is from a study of cytomegalovirus exposure and HLA in healthy donors. For the study at large: From 150 million to 200 million T cells, an earlier analysis saw roughly 110 million unique TCR beta sequences.

Whole-study results and caveats: Prior analysis indicated that the majority of TCR beta V segments exhibited productivity approximately 90% or approximately 30% of the time. Later on, a genetic analysis was performed. It linked a missense variant in DCLRE1C with V- and J-gene trimming of TCR beta. Accurate prediction of HLA-A and HLA-B alleles (for most subjects) was reportedly achieved from TCR beta sequences.

In regard to this clone: Its target is unknown.

With 60 Vbeta and 13 Jbeta primers, the PCR was carried out. Assay used: immunoSEQ multiplex PCR; TCRdb lists only in-frame clones, some missing. The sample has approximately 120,000 clones, under 12% seen once. The sequencing input was PBMCs. This clonotype was obtained from a woman between 18 and 30 years old in good health and CMV-seropositive.

CDR3 nucleotides: TGTGCCAGCAGCGTGGGGCCTGGGGCGGGAGACAACGAGCAGTACTTC. Its protein product is CASSVGPGAGDNEQYF. The rearrangement uses TRBV9 and TRBJ2-7, with 7 bases fitting TRBD2. Germline loops: CDR1 SGDLS, CDR2 YYNGEE. V shed 2 bases and J 5 bases; nucleotides not matched to a gene: 13. The CDR3 spans 16 residues.